This T cell receptor beta chain emerged from a study of glioma-infiltrating T cells listed by TCRdb under 2016. Broadly, across the study: Low-grade gliomas were WHO grade II oligodendrogliomas or astrocytomas, and glioblastomas were WHO grade IV tumors sampled at initial rather than recurrent diagnosis. To measure divergence between tissue and blood T-cell populations, each tissue-infiltrating repertoire was compared with the peripheral blood repertoire of the same patient. Blood libraries targeted about 4.5- to 11-fold sequencing coverage of about a million peripheral T cells. Glioma patients received dexamethasone for six or fewer days before surgery. Sequencing of TCR alpha- and beta-chain repertoires was performed on glioma tissue, on non-neoplastic brain tissue, and on matched peripheral blood mononuclear cells. The paired cohort was made up of three low-grade glioma patients, eight or nine primary glioblastoma patients and three non-glioma patients who contributed non-neoplastic brain tissue. Results the study describes overall, beyond this receptor: Patients with low tissue-blood divergence were marked by a signature set of shared blood CDR3 motifs, and that set was depleted in highly divergent patients. VJ-independent divergence between tissue and blood was lower than expected in non-neoplastic patients but higher than expected in all gliomas, particularly low-grade gliomas. Very few CDR3 sequences were shared between tissue and blood, attributed to high CDR3 diversity and limited sampling. Group comparisons rested on small numbers: three non-neoplastic, three low-grade glioma and several glioblastoma patients.

The CDR3 sequence holds 16 residues, the cysteine and phenylalanine included. Only CDR3 DNA is held: 48 bases, read in frame from base 1. Trimming costs V 3 bases and J 1 base, and their ends lie 13 bases apart. The germline V gene specifies MGHRA as CDR1 and YSYEKL as CDR2. Details on this clonotype: The clone's antigen remains unknown. Per-base qualities were not stored, and no clone one base away is much larger.

TCR alpha and beta CDR3 regions were amplified with the iRepertoire nested amplicon-rescue multiplex PCR (arm-PCR) platform from RNA. For one-step reverse transcription and amplification, roughly 90-450 ng of tissue mRNA or PBMC total RNA was used as input. Following bead purification, Illumina adapters were added by a secondary multiplex PCR, and the libraries were gel-purified between 200 and 400 bp. Internal 6-nucleotide barcodes were carried by the libraries and were used for demultiplexing. Libraries were sequenced on an Illumina MiSeq with 2x220 or 2x250 nucleotide paired-end reads. On the authors' methods: FLASH 1.2.11 was used to merge paired reads, and BWA-MEM then aligned the reads to the GRCh37 human genome before TRA and TRB reads were extracted. For V and J assignment, an IMGT-derived reference of cassette sequences and CDR3 motifs that included pseudogenes was used. Three-frame translation of reads was performed, and productive CDR3s were defined as those with a C...FGXG motif and no stop codons. A clonotype was defined as a unique combination of a V-J cassette pair and a CDR3 amino acid sequence. Filtering of reads was based on Hamming distance, with the threshold set by the sequence error rate of each sample in mapped regions. TCRdb handled the public reads itself, with Q25 trimming in fastp and clone calling in MiXCR, and kept productive beta chains. All rows with the same CDR3 protein become a single entry with the most common DNA and genes. These V and J calls are TCRdb output, not the study's own analysis. Counted in this sample were 400,000 or so distinct CDR3 sequences; 41% of them appeared once. Clones ranked in the top ten supply 9.5% to 15% of the sample.

Immediately after resection, surgical brain or tumor specimens were cryofrozen in liquid nitrogen, with peripheral blood cells collected concurrently. The sequenced material came from glioma tissue, nonneoplastic brain tissue, or PBMCs (not recorded which). The chain links TRBV4-1 with TRBJ1-5, and possibly TRBD1, on 5 matching bases. This receptor was obtained from a human donor with low-grade glioma or glioblastoma, undergoing nonglioma brain surgery, or in good health (not recorded which). The sequence in DNA is TGCGCCAGCAGCCACCGCGTGCGGGGGAGCAATCAGCCCCAGCATTTT. This codes for CASSHRVRGSNQPQHF.